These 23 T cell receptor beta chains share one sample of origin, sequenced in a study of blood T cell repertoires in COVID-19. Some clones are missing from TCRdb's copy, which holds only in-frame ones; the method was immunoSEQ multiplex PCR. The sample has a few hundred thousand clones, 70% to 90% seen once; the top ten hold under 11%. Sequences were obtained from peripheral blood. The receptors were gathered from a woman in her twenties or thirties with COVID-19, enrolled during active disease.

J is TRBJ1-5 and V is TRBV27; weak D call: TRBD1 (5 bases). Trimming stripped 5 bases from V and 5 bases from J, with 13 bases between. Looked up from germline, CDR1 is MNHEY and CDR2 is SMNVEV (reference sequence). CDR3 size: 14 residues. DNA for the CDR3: TGTGCCAGCAGTCCTCAGGGACTTTATCAGCCCCAGCATTTT. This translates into CASSPQGLYQPQHF.

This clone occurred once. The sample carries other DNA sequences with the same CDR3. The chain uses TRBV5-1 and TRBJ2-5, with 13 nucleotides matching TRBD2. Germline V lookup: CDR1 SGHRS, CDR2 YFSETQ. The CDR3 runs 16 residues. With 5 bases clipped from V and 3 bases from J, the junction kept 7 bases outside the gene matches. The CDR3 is CASSLRGLAGEETQYF. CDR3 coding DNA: TGCGCCAGCAGTTTGCGCGGACTAGCGGGAGAAGAGACCCAGTACTTC.

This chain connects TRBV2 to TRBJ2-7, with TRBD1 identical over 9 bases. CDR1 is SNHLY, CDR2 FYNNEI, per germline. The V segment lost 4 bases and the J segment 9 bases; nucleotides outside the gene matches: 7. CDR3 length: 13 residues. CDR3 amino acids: CASSGDRARWQYF. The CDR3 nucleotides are TGTGCCAGCAGTGGGGACAGGGCCCGTTGGCAGTACTTC. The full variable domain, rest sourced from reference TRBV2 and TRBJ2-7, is EPEVTQTPSHQVTQMGQEVILRCVPISNHLYFYWYRQILGQKVEFLVSFYNNEISEKSEIFDDQFSVERPDGSNFTLKIRSTKLEDSAMYFCASSGDRARWQYFGPGTRLTVT.

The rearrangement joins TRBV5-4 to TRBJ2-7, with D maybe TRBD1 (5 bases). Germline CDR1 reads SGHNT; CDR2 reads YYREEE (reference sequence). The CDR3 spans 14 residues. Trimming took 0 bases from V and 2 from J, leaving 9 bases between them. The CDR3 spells CASSLVAGPYEQYF. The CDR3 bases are TGTGCCAGCAGCTTGGTGGCAGGGCCCTACGAGCAGTACTTC.

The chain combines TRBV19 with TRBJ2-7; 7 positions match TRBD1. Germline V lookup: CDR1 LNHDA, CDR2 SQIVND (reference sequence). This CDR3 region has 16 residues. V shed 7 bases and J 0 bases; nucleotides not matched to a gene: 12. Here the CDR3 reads CASTSSGTESSYEQYF. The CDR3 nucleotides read TGTGCCAGTACCTCCTCCGGGACAGAGAGCTCCTACGAGCAGTACTTC.

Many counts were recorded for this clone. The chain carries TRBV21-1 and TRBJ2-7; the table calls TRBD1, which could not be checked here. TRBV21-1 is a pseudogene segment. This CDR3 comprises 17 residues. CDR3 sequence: CASSRRTGDPKEYEQYF. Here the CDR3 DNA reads TGTGCCAGCAGCAGGAGAACAGGGGATCCCAAAGAGTACGAGCAGTACTTC.

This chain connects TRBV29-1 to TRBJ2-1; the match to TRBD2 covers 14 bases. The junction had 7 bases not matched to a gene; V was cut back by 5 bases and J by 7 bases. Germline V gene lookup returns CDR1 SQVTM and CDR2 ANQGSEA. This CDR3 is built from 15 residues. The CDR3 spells CSVPPGTSGRNEQFF. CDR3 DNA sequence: TGCAGCGTTCCGCCCGGGACTAGCGGGAGAAATGAGCAGTTCTTC.

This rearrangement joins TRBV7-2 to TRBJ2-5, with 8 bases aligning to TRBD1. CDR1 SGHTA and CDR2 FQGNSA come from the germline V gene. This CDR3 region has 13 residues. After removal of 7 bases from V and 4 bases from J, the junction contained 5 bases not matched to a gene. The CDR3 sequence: CASNNDRGETQYF. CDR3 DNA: TGTGCCAGCAACAACGACAGGGGAGAGACCCAGTACTTC.

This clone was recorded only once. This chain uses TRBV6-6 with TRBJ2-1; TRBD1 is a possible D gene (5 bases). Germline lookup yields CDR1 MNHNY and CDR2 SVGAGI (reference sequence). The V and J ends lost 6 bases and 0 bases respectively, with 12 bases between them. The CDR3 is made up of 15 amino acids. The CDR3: CASRPRVDSYNEQFF. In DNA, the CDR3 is TGTGCCAGCAGGCCCAGGGTAGACTCCTACAATGAGCAGTTCTTC.

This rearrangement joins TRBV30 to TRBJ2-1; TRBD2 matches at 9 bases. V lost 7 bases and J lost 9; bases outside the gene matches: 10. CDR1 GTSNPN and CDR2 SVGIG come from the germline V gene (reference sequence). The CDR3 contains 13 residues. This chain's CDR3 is CAYSGRGFGEQFF. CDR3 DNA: TGTGCCTATAGCGGGAGAGGATTCGGTGAGCAGTTCTTC. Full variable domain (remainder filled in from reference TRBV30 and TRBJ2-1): SQTIHQWPATLVQPVGSPLSLECTVEGTSNPNLYWYRQAAGRGLQLLFYSVGIGQISSEVPQNLSASRPQDRQFILSSKKLLLSDSGFYLCAYSGRGFGEQFFGPGTRLTVL.

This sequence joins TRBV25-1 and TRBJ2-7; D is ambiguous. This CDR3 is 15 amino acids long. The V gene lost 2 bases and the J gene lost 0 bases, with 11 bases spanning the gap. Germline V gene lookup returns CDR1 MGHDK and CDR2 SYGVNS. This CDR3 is CASSESSRSSYEQYF. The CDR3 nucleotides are TGTGCCAGCAGTGAAAGCTCTAGGAGCTCCTACGAGCAGTACTTC.

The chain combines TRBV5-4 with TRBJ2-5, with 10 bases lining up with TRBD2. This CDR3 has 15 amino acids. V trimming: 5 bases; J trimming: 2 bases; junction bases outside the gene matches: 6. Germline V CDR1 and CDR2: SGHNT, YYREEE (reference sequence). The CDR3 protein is CASSRTSGQQETQYF. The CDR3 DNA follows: TGTGCCAGCAGTAGGACTAGCGGTCAACAAGAGACCCAGTACTTC.

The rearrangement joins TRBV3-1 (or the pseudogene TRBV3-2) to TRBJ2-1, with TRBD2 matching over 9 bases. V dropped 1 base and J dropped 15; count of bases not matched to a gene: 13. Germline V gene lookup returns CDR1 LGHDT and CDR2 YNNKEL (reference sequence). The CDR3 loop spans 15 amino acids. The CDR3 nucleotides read TGTGCCAGCAGCCAAGTAGGACTAGCGCCTCAGGGACGGTTCTTC. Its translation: CASSQVGLAPQGRFF.

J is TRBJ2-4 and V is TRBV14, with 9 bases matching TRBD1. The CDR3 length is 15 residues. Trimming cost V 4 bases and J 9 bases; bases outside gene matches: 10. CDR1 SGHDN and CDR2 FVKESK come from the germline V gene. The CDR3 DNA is TGTGCCAGCAGCCTTCAACAGGGGGCGTCGAGCATTCAGTACTTC. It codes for CASSLQQGASSIQYF.

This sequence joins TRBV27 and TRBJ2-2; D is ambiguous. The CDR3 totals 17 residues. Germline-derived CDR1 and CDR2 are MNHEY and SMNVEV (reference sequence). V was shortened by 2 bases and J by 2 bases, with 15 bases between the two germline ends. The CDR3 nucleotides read TGTGCCAGCAGTTTAGGGCCCAACAGATATAACACCGGGGAGCTGTTTTTT. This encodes CASSLGPNRYNTGELFF.

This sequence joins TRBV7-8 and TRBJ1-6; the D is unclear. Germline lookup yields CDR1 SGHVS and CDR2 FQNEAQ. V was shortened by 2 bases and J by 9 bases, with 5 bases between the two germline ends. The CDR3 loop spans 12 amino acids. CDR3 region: CASSLYSSPLHF. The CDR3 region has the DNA TGTGCCAGCAGCTTATACAGTTCACCCCTCCACTTT.

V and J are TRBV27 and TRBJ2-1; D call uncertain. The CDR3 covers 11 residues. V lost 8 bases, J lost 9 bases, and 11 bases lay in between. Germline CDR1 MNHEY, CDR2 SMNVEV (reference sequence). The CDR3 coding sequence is TGTGCCAGCTCGGTTTCTAGTGAGCAGTTCTTC. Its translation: CASSVSSEQFF.

Here the CDR3 reads CASSSLAVSYNEQFF. The CDR3 nucleotides read TGTGCCAGCAGCTCCTTGGCGGTCTCCTACAATGAGCAGTTCTTC. V and J are TRBV7-3 and TRBJ2-1; D is undetermined. The germline V gene has CDR1 SGHTA and CDR2 FQGTGA. V was cut by 4 bases and J by 0 bases, with 10 bases left in between. This CDR3 contains 15 residues. Together with reference TRBV7-3 and TRBJ2-1, the CDR3 gives the full variable domain: GAGVSQTPSNKVTEKGKYVELRCDPISGHTALYWYRQSLGQGPEFLIYFQGTGAADDSGLPNDRFFAVRPEGSVSTLKIQRTERGDSAVYLCASSSLAVSYNEQFFGPGTRLTVL.

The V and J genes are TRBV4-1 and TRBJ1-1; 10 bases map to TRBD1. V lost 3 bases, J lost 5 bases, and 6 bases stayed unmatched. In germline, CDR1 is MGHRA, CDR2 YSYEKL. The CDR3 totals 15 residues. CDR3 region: CASSQADRGGTEAFF. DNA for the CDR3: TGCGCCAGCAGCCAGGCGGACAGGGGGGGAACTGAAGCTTTCTTT.

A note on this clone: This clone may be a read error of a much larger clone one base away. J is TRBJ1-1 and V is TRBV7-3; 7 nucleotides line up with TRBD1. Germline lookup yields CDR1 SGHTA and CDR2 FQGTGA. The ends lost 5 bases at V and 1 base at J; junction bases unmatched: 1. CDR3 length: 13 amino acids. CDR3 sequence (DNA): TGTGCCAGCAGCGGGGACAGGAACACTGAAGCTTTCTTT. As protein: CASSGDRNTEAFF.

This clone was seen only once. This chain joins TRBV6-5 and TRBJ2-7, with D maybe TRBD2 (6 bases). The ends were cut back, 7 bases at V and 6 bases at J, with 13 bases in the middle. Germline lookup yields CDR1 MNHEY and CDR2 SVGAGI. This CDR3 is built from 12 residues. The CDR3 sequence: CASNYLGGEQYF. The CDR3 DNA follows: TGTGCCAGCAACTACCTCGGGGGCGAGCAGTACTTC.

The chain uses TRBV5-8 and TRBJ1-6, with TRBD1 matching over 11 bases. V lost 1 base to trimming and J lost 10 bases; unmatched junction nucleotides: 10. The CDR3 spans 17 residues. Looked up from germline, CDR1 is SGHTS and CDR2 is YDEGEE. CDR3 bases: TGTGCCAGCAGCTTGTGGGGGGACAGGGGGATTCGGTCACCCCTCCACTTT. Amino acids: CASSLWGDRGIRSPLHF. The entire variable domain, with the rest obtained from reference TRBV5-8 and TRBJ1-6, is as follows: EAGVTQSPTHLIKTRGQQATLRCSPISGHTSVYWYQQALGLGLQFLLWYDEGEERNRGNFPPRFSGRQFPNYSSELNVNALELEDSALYLCASSLWGDRGIRSPLHFGNGTRLTVT.

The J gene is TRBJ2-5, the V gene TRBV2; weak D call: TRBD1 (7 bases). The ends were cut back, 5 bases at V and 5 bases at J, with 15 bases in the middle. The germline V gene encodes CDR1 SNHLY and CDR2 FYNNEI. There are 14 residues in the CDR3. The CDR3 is CASSRQGGWETQYF. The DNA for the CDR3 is TGTGCCAGCAGTCGACAGGGAGGATGGGAGACCCAGTACTTC.